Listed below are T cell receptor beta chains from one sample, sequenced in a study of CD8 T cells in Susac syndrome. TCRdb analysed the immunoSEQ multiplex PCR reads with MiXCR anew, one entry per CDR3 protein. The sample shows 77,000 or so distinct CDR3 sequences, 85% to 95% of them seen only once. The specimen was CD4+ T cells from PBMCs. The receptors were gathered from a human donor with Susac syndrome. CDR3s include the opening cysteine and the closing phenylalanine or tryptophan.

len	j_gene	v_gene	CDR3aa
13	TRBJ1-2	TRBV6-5	CASSYQGKLGYTF
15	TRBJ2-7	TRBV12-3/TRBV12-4	CASSPSARYPYEQYF
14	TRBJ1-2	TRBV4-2	CASSPMIETVGYTF
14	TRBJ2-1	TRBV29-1	CSAGQGASYNEQFF
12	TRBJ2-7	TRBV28	CASSLWGREQYF
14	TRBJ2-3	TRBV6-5	CASSSGRSTDTQYF
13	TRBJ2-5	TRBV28	CASRVQGAETQYF
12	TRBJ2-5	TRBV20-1	CSALSTQETQYF
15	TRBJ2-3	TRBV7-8	CASSPRRERVDTQYF
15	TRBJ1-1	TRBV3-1	CASSQGQGANRAAFF
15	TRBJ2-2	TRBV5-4	CASSLRGMRTGELFF
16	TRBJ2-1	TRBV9	CASSATGTPTYNEQFF
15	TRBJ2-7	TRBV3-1	CASSLGWTVGYEQYF
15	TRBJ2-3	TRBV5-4	CASSLYVSSTDTQYF
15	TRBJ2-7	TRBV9	CASSIGTIASYEQYF
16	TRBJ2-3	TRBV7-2	CASSPTSGRNTDTQYF
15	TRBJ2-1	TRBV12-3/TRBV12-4	CASSFRQGSYNEQFF
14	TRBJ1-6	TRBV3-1	CASSQNVRNSPLHF
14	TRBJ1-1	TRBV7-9	CASSLEGGATEAFF
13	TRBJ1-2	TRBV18	CASSPVTGNGYTF
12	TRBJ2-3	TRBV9	CASSPQLDTQYF
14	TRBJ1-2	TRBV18	CASSLGTDYYGYTF
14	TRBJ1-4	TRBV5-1	CASSLGQQNEKLFF
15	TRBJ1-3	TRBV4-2	CASSQDKGSGNTIYF
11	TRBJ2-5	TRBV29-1	CSVGAEETQYF
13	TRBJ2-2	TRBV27	CASSFREGGELFF
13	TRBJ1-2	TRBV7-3	CASSLYRIYGYTF
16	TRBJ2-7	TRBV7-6	CASSPQALVRGVEQYF
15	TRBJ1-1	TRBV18	CASSPTRDRPTEAFF
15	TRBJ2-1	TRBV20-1	CSARTGTAFRNEQFF
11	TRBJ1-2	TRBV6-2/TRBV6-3	CASSDRVGYTF
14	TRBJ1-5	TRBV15	CATSRTGSLQPQHF
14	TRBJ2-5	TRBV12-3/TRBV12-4	CASSLFEGIKTQYF
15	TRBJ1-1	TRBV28	CASSTAADGGSEAFF
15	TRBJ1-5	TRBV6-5	CASRRTRDGHQPQHF
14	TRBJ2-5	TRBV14	CASSQERWFGTQYF
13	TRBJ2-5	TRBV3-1	CASSQGQGLTQYF
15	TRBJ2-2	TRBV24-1	CATSDLRHNTGELFF
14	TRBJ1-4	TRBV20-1	CSARPVAKSEKLFF
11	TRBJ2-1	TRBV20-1	CSGGVYNEQFF
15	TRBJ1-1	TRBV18	CASSPSRAPGTEAFF